This TCR beta chain was sequenced for a study of cytomegalovirus exposure and HLA in healthy donors (dated by TCRdb to about 2017). With regard to the full study: An earlier analysis of 587 of the donors reported around 280 Gb of sequence data and around 100 million unique TCR beta sequences obtained from about 179 million T cells. The number of typed donors differed by locus: roughly 620-640 for A, B, C, DRB1 and DQB1; 500 to 550 for DQA1; 606 for DPA1; and approximately 450 for DPB1. All discovery cohort repertoires had been generated using a single sequencing platform. A separate validation cohort of about 110 different subjects was used in addition to the 666-subject first cohort. Both class I and class II loci were covered by HLA typing, at four-digit resolution. Using immunosequencing, the study profiled T cell repertoires from about 610 subjects and related those repertoires to cytomegalovirus serostatus. Alongside the repertoire data, information on donor age, sex, ethnicity and CMV serostatus was compiled. The later analysis used no new phenotypic data to find candidate immune exposures, relying instead on TCR beta sequences and their occurrence across donors. The study combined high-throughput TCR immunosequencing, statistical association of individual TCRs with disease status, and machine learning to predict cytomegalovirus infection status. Five DR-DQ haplotypes were treated as single units for association and clustering because of strong linkage in the cohort. A later analysis re-examined previously published TCR beta repertoires from just over 650 donors and added high-resolution HLA genotyping to investigate patterns of TCR occurrence. The genetic ancestry cluster associated with self-reported Caucasian donors included over 65% of the 300 to 450 genotyped donors. To decide whether each TCR beta V gene segment behaved as functional or pseudogenic, an earlier analysis of some 600 of the donors relied on high-throughput TCR beta sequencing. Among about 390 genotyped donors of the cohort, an average of approximately 250,000 unique TCR beta nucleotide sequences were sequenced per donor, roughly 18% of them non-productive. Roughly 300 gigabases of sequencing data and 80 million or so unique TCR sequences were included in an early release covering about 700 HLA-typed donors. Genome-wide SNP genotypes for about 65% of the 666 donors were used in a later genetic analysis, which treated that subset as a discovery cohort. The study aimed to test whether cataloging public T cell receptors could reveal signatures of past pathogen exposure. Paper-wide results and their limitations: This cohort had only TCR beta chains sequenced, and the lack of alpha or paired-chain data limited which features could be detected. In the study, some 180 TCR beta chains were listed as associated with cytomegalovirus. A cluster of highly shared sequence variants was judged likely to be a technical artifact of the sequencing pipeline. It was suggested by the authors that the approach could potentially be generalized to other disease states and immunological phenotypes. Most CMV-associated TCR beta chains appeared to be HLA-restricted in a later analysis, and the HLA associations seemed to be driven largely by CMV exposure. A further reported finding was that TCR beta sequences accurately predicted the HLA-A and HLA-B alleles for most subjects in the first cohort. Broadly in line with IMGT annotations, most TCR beta V segments showed up in productive rearrangements about 87% or about 30% of the time in an earlier analysis of some 590 of the donors. Compared with equally common non-associated chains, HLA-associated TCR beta chains in a later analysis were more clonally expanded and had lower generation probabilities. Several of the top co-occurrence clusters appeared to be linked to parvovirus B19, influenza, CMV and Epstein-Barr virus, according to a later analysis. The earlier analysis of some 560 of the donors excluded about 16 rarely observed V segments, including chromosome 9 orphons, because counts were too low. While some public TCRs were present in many individuals, most TCR sequences turned up only very rarely across donors. According to a later analysis, TCR association rates differed among HLA loci, with DRB1 alleles showing the most associated TCRs and HLA-C alleles showing the fewest. For the cohort, immune exposure information was limited to CMV serostatus. Compared with the approximately 710-donor mean, donors in an Asian-associated ancestry cluster had fewer N-insertions in productive TCRs, according to a later genetic analysis. In both the original and validation cohorts, the classifier was reported to diagnose cytomegalovirus status with high specificity and sensitivity. Roughly uniform sequencing depth across donors was assumed in presence/absence analyses, although this assumption may not hold. HLA typing was unavailable for some donors at each locus, so association tests used only the typed subset. A later analysis associated about 17,000 TCR beta sequences with specific HLA alleles at a false discovery rate of 0.05. When HLA alleles, especially DR and DQ, strongly co-occurred, attributing TCR associations to individual alleles was difficult. Correlated functional status among segregating V segments might reflect linkage disequilibrium, but an unknown experimental factor could not be ruled out. A later genetic analysis associated a missense DCLRE1C variant with V-gene and J-gene trimming of TCR beta chains, and an independent cohort replicated the association. In vitro tests confirmed that a few of the cytomegalovirus-associated TCR beta chains recognize cytomegalovirus antigens.

The cohort consisted of 650 to 700 healthy bone marrow donors. At the time of sampling, every cohort member was nominally healthy, though immune exposures that went unrecorded were likely present. The donor tested CMV seronegative and was one of the 352 seronegative cohort members. A peripheral blood sample was collected from each donor, and TCR beta sequencing was performed on peripheral blood mononuclear cells. The Qiagen DNeasy Blood Extraction Kit was used to extract genomic DNA from the blood cell samples. This clone came up a few times. What antigen it recognizes has not been identified. No clone much larger than this one lies a single base away; base qualities are absent. Libraries came from the immunoSEQ multiplex PCR assay. The multiplex PCR relied on a mix of 60 forward primers for TCR Vbeta segments and 13 reverse primers for TCR Jbeta segments. A multiplex PCR assay on genomic DNA amplified the CDR3 region of rearranged TCR beta genes. The Illumina HiSeq System was used to sequence the amplified TCR beta libraries as 87-base-pair reads. The paper's data handling went like this. A later analysis tallied some 79 million unique TCR beta chains across the 640 or so repertoires, and some 12 million of those chains were shared by two or more donors. To remove PCR and sequencing errors, raw reads were error-corrected and collapsed into unique sequences using a nearest-neighbor algorithm that merged closely related sequences. To assign V, D and J gene segments, CDR3 sequences were aligned to IMGT reference sequences. For a sequence to be retained, a match of at least six nucleotides was required to both a V gene segment and a J gene segment. Rearrangements were called productive when the CDR3 lacked stop codons and stayed in frame with V and J; all others were non-productive. CDR3 was defined by IMGT convention, running from the second conserved V-encoded cysteine to the conserved J-encoded phenylalanine. The earlier analysis of more than 450 of the donors excluded sequences that lacked an unambiguous match to a single V gene segment. In an earlier analysis of approximately 500 of the donors, a V segment was called functional when productive rearrangements were above 56.7%, and segregating when the standard deviation between donors exceeded 5%. A statistical classification framework was built for diagnosing cytomegalovirus status from the catalog of TCR beta chain sequences. V and J gene assignment, in a later analysis, came from comparing TCR nucleotide sequences with IMGT/GENE-DB human TR gene sequences. Using the TCRdist pipeline, a later analysis assigned CDR3 sequences along with most-parsimonious VDJ recombination scenarios. A later analysis defined each TCR beta chain by its CDR3 amino acid sequence plus V-gene family, and excluded reads lacking a unique V-gene family. To address suspected cross-contamination and a sequencing artifact, a later analysis removed approximately 590 highly shared, low-generation-probability nucleotide sequences. For each public chain, a later analysis derived a clonal expansion index from normalized ranks of inferred template counts within each repertoire. In a later analysis, generation probabilities were computed using a VDJ recombination model fitted to out-of-frame rearrangements, and the results were checked against IGoR. In a later analysis, TCR-TCR, TCR-HLA and TCR-CMV co-occurrence was scored with hypergeometric tests, and a repertoire-size bias correction was applied to TCR pairs. To estimate false discovery rates, a later analysis permuted the HLA or CMV assignments 20 times. A later analysis grouped co-occurring TCRs with DBSCAN, adding TCRdist sequence similarity when clustering within HLA-allele-positive subsets. For co-occurrence clustering, repertoires with fewer than 30,000 or more than 120,000 public chains were excluded, along with roughly 5 repertoires with anomalous nucleotide sharing. Sourced from immuneACCESS, this table was stored by TCRdb with only in-frame sequences that have V and J called. A share of the clones is absent; for the studies checked, an unresolved V gene accounts for under half, and the remainder has no known explanation. Clone size and V and J calls were adopted from that table, with D and trimming inferred from the DNA. For this sample there are around 130,000 clones; 75% to 90% appear just once. Of the sample, more than 1.5% falls within the top ten clones.

Sequenced material: PBMCs. The clonotype comes from a man aged 35-49 years in good health and CMV-seronegative.

The encoded CDR3 is CASSESHLYSNQPQHF. The nucleotide sequence is TGTGCCAGCAGTGAAAGTCACCTATATAGCAATCAGCCCCAGCATTTT. Here the chain combines TRBV2 and TRBJ1-5; the D gene assignment is ambiguous. CDR3 length: 16 amino acids, cysteine to phenylalanine. Of the read, only the CDR3 DNA is kept; its 48 bases are in frame from base 1. From the germline V gene, CDR1 is SNHLY and CDR2 is FYNNEI. V drops 2 bases and J drops 0 bases, leaving 11 bases in between.